The 9 T cell receptor beta chains below were found in one sample sequenced in a study of CD8 T cells in Susac syndrome. Random-hexamer reverse transcription was applied to about 0.5 to 1 ug RNA. One entry per CDR3 protein, called by TCRdb with MiXCR from the immunoSEQ multiplex PCR reads. The sample records hundreds of thousands of distinct CDR3 sequences, approximately 95% being singletons. Sequenced: CD4+ T cells from PBMCs. These receptors originate from a human donor with multiple sclerosis.

This rearrangement joins TRBV20-1 to TRBJ1-1; D is uncertain. Trimming removed 6 bases at V and 10 bases at J, with 21 bases between. Looked up from germline, CDR1 is DFQATT and CDR2 is SNEGSKA (reference sequence). This CDR3 comprises 13 residues. Here the CDR3 reads CSATHRASGAAFF. CDR3 nucleotides: TGCAGTGCGACCCACCGGGCCTCGGGAGCAGCTTTCTTT.

V usage is TRBV7-9 and J usage is TRBJ2-2; either TRBD1 or TRBD2 may fit D (5 bases each). CDR1 and CDR2 (germline): SEHNR, FQNEAQ (reference sequence). Trimming left V 6 bases short and J 7 bases short, with 21 bases between. The CDR3 contains 16 residues. The CDR3 DNA follows: TGTGCCAGCAGTGCTATCCGGGACCCCTTGGGCGGGGAGCTGTTTTTT. This gives the protein CASSAIRDPLGGELFF. Full variable domain (missing parts from reference TRBV7-9 and TRBJ2-2): DTGVSQNPRHKITKRGQNVTFRCDPISEHNRLYWYRQTLGQGPEFLTYFQNEAQLEKSRLLSDRFSAERPKGSFSTLEIQRTEQGDSAMYLCASSAIRDPLGGELFFGEGSRLTVL.

The chain carries TRBV4-2 and TRBJ1-1; TRBD1 might be the D (6 bases). The CDR3 has 16 residues. V was pared by 1 base and J by 1 base, with 13 bases between. Germline CDR1 and CDR2: LGHNA and YNFKEQ. CDR3 nucleotides: TGTGCCAGCAGCCAAGCCGGGGGCCTCAGGAACACTGAAGCTTTCTTT. Translation gives CASSQAGGLRNTEAFF.

CDR3 bases: TGCAGTGCTAGTAACGGGGTCAATGAGCAGTTCTTC. Amino acid sequence: CSASNGVNEQFF. V usage is TRBV20-1 and J usage is TRBJ2-1; tentatively, D is TRBD2 (5 bases). Germline CDR1 DFQATT, CDR2 SNEGSKA (reference sequence). The CDR3 covers 12 residues. V was clipped by 3 bases and J by 6 bases, with 9 bases between them.

This clonotype appeared a single time. V and J are TRBV20-1 and TRBJ1-1; no firm D call. V was cut by 6 bases and J by 5 bases, with 19 bases left in between. Germline-derived CDR1 and CDR2 are DFQATT and SNEGSKA (reference sequence). CDR3 length: 14 amino acids. CDR3 region: CSAARGGRMTEAFF. In DNA form, the CDR3 reads TGCAGTGCAGCCCGAGGCGGCAGGATGACTGAAGCTTTCTTT.

The chain employs TRBV7-2 and TRBJ2-3; 8 nucleotides match TRBD1. Germline loops: CDR1 SGHTA, CDR2 FQGNSA. CDR3 size: 16 residues. The V segment lost 0 bases and the J segment 2 bases; nucleotides outside the gene matches: 4. Here the CDR3 reads CASSLARTGTTDTQYF. CDR3 DNA sequence: TGTGCCAGCAGCTTAGCCAGGACAGGGACCACAGATACGCAGTATTTT.

The genes are TRBV5-1 and TRBJ2-5; D gene ambiguous. This CDR3 spans 14 amino acids. The V end was cut by 0 bases, the J end by 2 bases, with 8 bases between. From germline, CDR1 is SGHRS and CDR2 YFSETQ. CDR3 sequence: CASSLVIQQETQYF. CDR3 nucleotides: TGCGCCAGCAGCTTGGTAATACAGCAAGAGACCCAGTACTTC.

V gene TRBV7-2 combines with J gene TRBJ2-1; D is undetermined. The V gene's germline CDR1 is SGHTA and CDR2 FQGNSA. CDR3 length: 13 amino acids. The V end was cut by 3 bases, the J end by 9 bases, with 12 bases between. The CDR3 DNA reads TGTGCCAGCAGCTTCTTCCGGGCAGGTGAGCAGTTCTTC. Residues: CASSFFRAGEQFF.

In this sample, this clonotype turned up once. The chain is built from TRBV19 and TRBJ2-7, with a tentative D call TRBD2 (5 bases). Trimming took off 3 bases at V and 5 bases at J, with 14 bases between the two ends. CDR1 is LNHDA and CDR2 is SQIVND in the germline V gene (reference sequence). The CDR3 consists of 14 residues. The CDR3 region has the DNA TGTGCCAGTAGTATGGGATCCACCGGGAACGAGCAGTACTTC. It yields the protein CASSMGSTGNEQYF.